This T cell receptor beta chain was documented in a study of blood T cell repertoires in COVID-19. Libraries were prepared by immunoSEQ multiplex PCR; TCRdb keeps only in-frame clonotypes and omits some of them. This sample has around 250,000 clones, with approximately 86% found just once. This clone was picked up a small number of times. Germline V gene data show CDR1 as ENHRY and CDR2 as SYGVKD. The V gene lost 0 bases and the J gene lost 0 bases, with 15 bases spanning the gap. The CDR3 covers 18 residues. The specimen sequenced was peripheral blood. The rearrangement joins TRBV10-3 to TRBJ1-3; D call uncertain. The source is a man aged 35-49 years with active or convalescent COVID-19. This chain's CDR3 is CAISESIPQDYSGNTIYF. The CDR3 DNA is TGTGCCATCAGTGAGTCAATCCCCCAGGACTACTCTGGAAACACCATATATTTT.